The text below deals with one TCR beta chain. The antigen remains undetermined. Single viable CD3+CD4+CD8-CD45RO+ cells were sorted as the memory CD4+ T cells. The CDR3 has 15 residues. Germline V gene sequence: CDR1 SGHRS, CDR2 YFSETQ. V gave up 7 bases and J gave up 7 bases; unmatched junction bases: 10. Sequenced by immunoSEQ multiplex PCR; TCRdb stores in-frame clones only, minus some. The sample lists tens of thousands of clones, approximately 80% occurring once. The sample is drawn from a study of memory CD4+ T cells and cytomegalovirus serostatus. Study-level results: CD4+ memory repertoires contained about two fifths of the 164 reported CMV TCRbeta sequences.

V usage is TRBV5-1 and J usage is TRBJ1-6; the match to TRBD1 covers 8 bases. Sequenced sample: memory CD4+ T cells from blood. The sequence was collected from an adult in good health and CMV-seronegative. The CDR3 region has the DNA TGCGCCAGCCAAACCCAGACAGGGGCAAATTCACCCCTCCACTTT. Its translation is CASQTQTGANSPLHF. Based on the CDR3 plus reference TRBV5-1 and TRBJ1-6, the full variable domain is KAGVTQTPRYLIKTRGQQVTLSCSPISGHRSVSWYQQTPGQGLQFLFEYFSETQRNKGNFPGRFSGRQFSNSRSEMNVSTLELGDSALYLCASQTQTGANSPLHFGNGTRLTVT.